The clone carrying this T cell receptor (beta chain) was recorded a few times. The sample originates from a study of control samples from healthy donors and cancer patients. Clones were sequenced by immunoSEQ multiplex PCR, and TCRdb holds only the in-frame ones, with some missing. Here the sample spans roughly 24,000 clones, about 83% being singletons. The origin of this receptor is a man aged 55 to 70 with head and neck cancer. Sequencing used PBMCs.

The CDR3 reads CASSLWPGGYTF. CDR3 DNA: TGTGCCAGCAGTTTATGGCCGGGGGGTTACACCTTC. The chain carries TRBV28 and TRBJ1-2, with TRBD1 as a possible D gene (5 bases). From germline, CDR1 is MDHEN and CDR2 SYDVKM. There are 12 residues in the CDR3. Trimming took 0 bases from V and 11 from J, leaving 10 bases between them.